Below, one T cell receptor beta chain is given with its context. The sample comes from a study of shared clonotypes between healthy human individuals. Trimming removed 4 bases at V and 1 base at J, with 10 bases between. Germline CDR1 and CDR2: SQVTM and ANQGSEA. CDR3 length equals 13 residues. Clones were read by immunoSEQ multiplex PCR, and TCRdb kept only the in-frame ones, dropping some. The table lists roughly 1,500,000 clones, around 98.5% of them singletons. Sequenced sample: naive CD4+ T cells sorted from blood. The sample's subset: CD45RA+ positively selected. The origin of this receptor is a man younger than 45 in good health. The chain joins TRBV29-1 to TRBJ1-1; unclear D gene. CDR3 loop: CSVVGQSNTEAFF. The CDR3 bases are TGCAGCGTTGTGGGTCAATCGAACACTGAAGCTTTCTTT.